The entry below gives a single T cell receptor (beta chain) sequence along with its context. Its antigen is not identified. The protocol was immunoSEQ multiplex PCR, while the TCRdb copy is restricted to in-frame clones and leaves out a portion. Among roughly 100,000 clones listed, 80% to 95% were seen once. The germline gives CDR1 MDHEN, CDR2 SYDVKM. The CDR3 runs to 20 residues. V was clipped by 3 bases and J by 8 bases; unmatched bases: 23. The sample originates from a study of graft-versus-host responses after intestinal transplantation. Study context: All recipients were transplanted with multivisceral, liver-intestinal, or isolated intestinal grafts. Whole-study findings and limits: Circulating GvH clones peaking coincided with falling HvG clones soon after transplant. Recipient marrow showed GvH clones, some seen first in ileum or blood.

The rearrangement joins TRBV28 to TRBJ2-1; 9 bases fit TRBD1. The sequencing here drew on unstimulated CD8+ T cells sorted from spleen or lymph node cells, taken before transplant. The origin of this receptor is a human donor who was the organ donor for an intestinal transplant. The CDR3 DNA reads TGTGCCAGCAGTTTTTGGAGCATCGAAACCGGGACAGGGCAACTTTATGAGCAGTTCTTC. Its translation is CASSFWSIETGTGQLYEQFF. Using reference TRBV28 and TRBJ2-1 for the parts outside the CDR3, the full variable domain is DVKVTQSSRYLVKRTGEKVFLECVQDMDHENMFWYRQDPGLGLRLIYFSYDVKMKEKGDIPEGYSVSREKKERFSLILESASTNQTSMYLCASSFWSIETGTGQLYEQFFGPGTRLTVL.